This passage covers 27 T cell receptor beta chains from one sample sequenced in a study of post-analysis software for immune sequencing data. Regarding the study as a whole: TRBV5-6, TRBV5-1 and TRBV20-1 belonged to a set of a handful of TRBV segments that were more frequent in patients than controls.

TCR beta libraries were prepared from cDNA with unique molecular identifiers. TCRdb fed the PCR reads into MiXCR, producing one record per CDR3 protein. The table shows roughly 410,000 distinct CDR3 sequences, with less than 40% occurring only once. The antigens of these receptors remain unknown. Sequencing used blood. The receptors come from a girl aged 10 to 17 with multiple sclerosis.

The genes are TRBV7-9 and TRBJ2-1; D perhaps matches TRBD2 (7 bases). The CDR3 totals 14 residues. Germline values: CDR1 SEHNR, CDR2 FQNEAQ (reference sequence). V was trimmed by 1 base and J by 9 bases, leaving 13 bases between them. CDR3 sequence: CASSLGGGPSEQFF. For the CDR3, the DNA is TGTGCCAGCAGCTTAGGGGGGGGGCCAAGTGAGCAGTTCTTC.

With regard to this clonotype: A much larger clone lies one base from this, so it may be a read error. This sequence joins TRBV5-6 and TRBJ2-2; the D call may be TRBD1 or TRBD2 (5 bases each). Germline V gene sequence: CDR1 SGHDT, CDR2 YYEEEE. The CDR3 has 17 amino acids. Trimming removed 4 bases at V and 0 bases at J, with 16 bases between. For the CDR3, the DNA is TGTGCCAGCAGCCGAACAGGAGGATTGACGAACACCGGGGAGCTGTTTTTT. Translating gives CASSRTGGLTNTGELFF. The whole variable domain, remainder taken from reference TRBV5-6 and TRBJ2-2, is DAGVTQSPTHLIKTRGQQVTLRCSPKSGHDTVSWYQQALGQGPQFIFQYYEEEERQRGNFPDRFSGHQFPNYSSELNVNALLLGDSALYLCASSRTGGLTNTGELFFGEGSRLTVL.

The chain is built from TRBV24-1 and TRBJ2-1; 8 bases map to TRBD2. Losses at the gene ends were 6 bases for V and 3 bases for J; bases not matched to a gene: 6. The CDR3 extends over 15 amino acids. Germline values: CDR1 KGHDR, CDR2 SFDVKD. This chain's CDR3 is CATSLRGAGYNEQFF. The CDR3 DNA reads TGTGCCACCAGTTTGCGGGGGGCCGGCTACAATGAGCAGTTCTTC.

The chain has TRBV7-2 and TRBJ2-7; 11 nucleotides match TRBD1. The CDR3 spans 14 residues. CDR1 and CDR2 from the germline V gene are SGHTA and FQGNSA. With 5 bases clipped from V and 3 bases from J, the junction kept 3 bases outside the gene matches. DNA for the CDR3: TGTGCCAGCAGCCGGACAGGGGGCTACTACGAGCAGTACTTC. Encoded protein: CASSRTGGYYEQYF.

The chain is built from TRBV6-4 and TRBJ2-1, with a tentative D call TRBD2 (5 bases). CDR1 is MRHNA and CDR2 is SNTAGT in the germline V gene. V shed 4 bases and J shed 7 bases, with 11 bases lying between them. This CDR3 contains 13 residues. The CDR3 nucleotides are TGTGCCAGCAGTGCCTACTCGGGGAATGAGCAGTTCTTC. Its translation: CASSAYSGNEQFF.

This clonotype has just a few counts. CDR3 nucleotide sequence: TGCAGTGCTAGTCGGACTAGCGGGGGCTACGAGCAGTACTTC. Its translation is CSASRTSGGYEQYF. The chain recombines TRBV20-1 with TRBJ2-7; 13 bases map to TRBD2. Per germline, CDR1 DFQATT and CDR2 SNEGSKA (reference sequence). The CDR3 contains 14 residues. V was clipped by 3 bases and J by 3 bases; unmatched bases: 2.

This clonotype occurred a few times. V gene TRBV9 combines with J gene TRBJ2-1, with 8 nucleotides matching TRBD2. CDR3 length: 15 amino acids. The germline gives CDR1 SGDLS, CDR2 YYNGEE. Unmatched junction bases numbered 3, after V lost 0 bases and J lost 4 bases. CDR3 nucleotides: TGTGCCAGCAGCGTAGACCCTAGCGGGTACAATGAGCAGTTCTTC. This gives the protein CASSVDPSGYNEQFF.

The gene calls are TRBV10-3 and TRBJ2-5; the match to TRBD2 covers 15 bases. The CDR3 is made up of 16 amino acids. After removal of 6 bases from V and 1 base from J, the junction contained 3 bases not matched to a gene. Looked up from germline, CDR1 is ENHRY and CDR2 is SYGVKD. CDR3 DNA: TGTGCCATCAGGGGGACTAGCGGGGGGACCCAAGAGACCCAGTACTTC. This codes for CAIRGTSGGTQETQYF.

The chain combines TRBV6-2 or TRBV6-3 with TRBJ1-2, with D possibly being TRBD1 (6 bases). Germline lookup yields CDR1 MNHEY and CDR2 SVGEGT. The CDR3 runs 14 residues. Trimming stripped 3 bases from V and 4 bases from J, with 12 bases between. The CDR3: CASSYPGQIYGYTF. DNA for the CDR3: TGTGCCAGCAGTTATCCAGGACAGATCTATGGCTACACCTTC.

This clonotype was counted only a few times. The rearrangement uses TRBV30 and TRBJ1-1, with a weak D call TRBD1 (5 bases). The CDR3 spans 11 residues. V lost 8 bases and J lost 3, with 10 bases in between. In germline, CDR1 is GTSNPN, CDR2 SVGIG (reference sequence). CDR3 sequence reads: CAGAGDTEAFF. The CDR3 DNA reads as TGTGCCGGTGCGGGGGACACTGAAGCTTTCTTT.

A few counts support this clonotype. V usage is TRBV20-1 and J usage is TRBJ1-5; D perhaps matches TRBD1 (5 bases). CDR1 and CDR2 from the germline V gene are DFQATT and SNEGSKA (reference sequence). The CDR3 contains 14 residues. V was pared by 2 bases and J by 3 bases, with 11 bases between. Here the CDR3 reads CSARSGTANQPQHF. CDR3 sequence (DNA): TGCAGTGCTAGATCCGGGACCGCCAATCAGCCCCAGCATTTT.

The chain carries TRBV5-1 and TRBJ1-1; possible D gene TRBD1, 5 bases. Trimming cost V 3 bases and J 4 bases, with 10 bases left between them. Per germline, CDR1 SGHRS and CDR2 YFSETQ. The CDR3 loop spans 13 amino acids. The CDR3 nucleotides read TGCGCCAGCAGCTGGAGGGACGGCACTGAAGCTTTCTTT. It specifies CASSWRDGTEAFF.

This clonotype was detected only once. J is TRBJ1-6 and V is TRBV27, with TRBD1 matching 7 bases. Trimming removed 4 bases from V and 11 bases from J; junction bases left unmatched: 5. CDR3 length equals 13 residues. The germline CDR1 and CDR2 sequences are MNHEY and SMNVEV (reference sequence). CDR3 sequence: CASSSRDSTPLHF. The DNA of the CDR3 is TGTGCCAGCAGTTCCCGGGACAGTACACCCCTCCACTTT.

This chain uses TRBV7-8 with TRBJ2-7, with 8 bases that match TRBD1. CDR1 and CDR2 from the germline V gene are SGHVS and FQNEAQ. V lost 7 bases and J lost 2; bases outside the gene matches: 4. The CDR3 runs 13 residues. CDR3: CASNPGGTYEQYF. CDR3 coding DNA: TGTGCCAGCAATCCAGGGGGCACCTACGAGCAGTACTTC.

At least ten counts were recorded for this clonotype. V is TRBV10-3 and J is TRBJ1-1, with 7 nucleotides matching TRBD1. Germline V gene sequence: CDR1 ENHRY, CDR2 SYGVKD. The junction had 6 bases not matched to a gene; V was cut back by 5 bases and J by 6 bases. The CDR3 consists of 13 residues. The CDR3 DNA is TGTGCCATCAGTAAGAAGGGGGCCTCTGAAGCTTTCTTT. Residues: CAISKKGASEAFF.

CDR3 region: CASSLWGLLAGELFF. The CDR3 region has the DNA TGTGCCAGCAGCTTATGGGGACTGCTTGCCGGGGAGCTGTTTTTT. The rearrangement links TRBV11-2 to TRBJ2-2, with D perhaps matching TRBD2 (6 bases). Germline CDR1 SGHAT, CDR2 FQNNGV. V lost 2 bases and J 6 bases, leaving 13 bases between the germline ends. The CDR3 extends over 15 amino acids.

V and J are TRBV5-1 and TRBJ2-1, with no clear D. The CDR3 spans 11 residues. The V end lost 1 base, the J end lost 13 bases, and 9 bases lay between the germline ends. Germline V gene lookup returns CDR1 SGHRS and CDR2 YFSETQ. CDR3 sequence reads: CASSLKETQFF. CDR3 bases: TGCGCCAGCAGCTTGAAAGAGACCCAGTTCTTC.

The chain employs TRBV12-5 and TRBJ1-6; a possible D gene is TRBD1 (6 bases). The CDR3 is made up of 15 amino acids. Germline assignment: CDR1 LGHNT and CDR2 FRNRAP. V was pared by 4 bases and J by 10 bases, with 17 bases between. Here the CDR3 DNA reads TGTGCTAGTGGTTCGGAGGGGGGGATGGGATCACCCCTCCACTTT. Translated: CASGSEGGMGSPLHF.

This clonotype was seen only once. This chain joins TRBV6-5 and TRBJ2-4, with 15 bases identical to TRBD2. The ends lost 0 bases at V and 8 bases at J; junction bases unmatched: 5. In germline, CDR1 is MNHEY, CDR2 SVGAGI. The CDR3 extends over 17 amino acids. The CDR3 protein is CASSYSGLAGGRHIQYF. The CDR3 nucleotides read TGTGCCAGCAGTTACTCGGGACTAGCGGGGGGTCGGCACATTCAGTACTTC.

The table lists this clonotype with a few counts. The J gene is TRBJ2-1, the V gene TRBV20-1; D assignment may be TRBD1 or TRBD2 (5 bases each). CDR1 and CDR2 from the germline V gene are DFQATT and SNEGSKA (reference sequence). CDR3 length: 14 residues. V lost 4 bases to trimming and J lost 9 bases, with 19 bases between them. The CDR3 DNA is TGCAGTGCTACCGAGGGGTCGTGGCCCGGTGAGCAGTTCTTC. This encodes CSATEGSWPGEQFF.

This rearrangement joins TRBV6-2 or TRBV6-3 to TRBJ2-4, with 10 bases identical to TRBD1. The J call is in doubt because the DNA end fits TRBJ2-7 better. The CDR3 sequence is 16 residues long. CDR1 is MNHEY and CDR2 is SVGEGT in the germline V gene. In DNA form, the CDR3 reads TGTGCCAGCAGTTCTAACCGGACAGGGGGGTTCAACGAGCAGTACTTC. Its translation: CASSSNRTGGFNEQYF.

This clonotype was seen more than once but under ten times. The V call is TRBV5-1, the J call TRBJ2-7; the match to TRBD1 covers 7 bases. Trimming cost V 4 bases and J 1 base; bases outside gene matches: 8. Per the germline V gene, CDR1 is SGHRS and CDR2 is YFSETQ. The CDR3 spans 15 residues. CDR3 amino acids: CASSQPTGESYEQYF. In DNA, the CDR3 is TGCGCCAGCAGCCAGCCCACAGGGGAGTCCTACGAGCAGTACTTC.

This clonotype was counted between two and nine times. The chain joins TRBV12-3 or TRBV12-4 to TRBJ2-7; 9 bases line up with TRBD2. V trimming: 3 bases; J trimming: 3 bases; junction bases outside the gene matches: 6. CDR3 size: 15 residues. CDR3 nucleotide sequence: TGTGCCAGCAGTTTCGGTAGCGGGGGAAGCTACGAGCAGTACTTC. It codes for CASSFGSGGSYEQYF.

This clonotype has only a few counts. The gene calls are TRBV2 and TRBJ1-6; 7 bases fit TRBD1. The length of the CDR3 is 15 residues. The trim removed 6 bases at V and 7 bases at J, leaving 9 bases unmatched. Germline V CDR1 and CDR2: SNHLY, FYNNEI. CDR3 residues: CASSPYPGGNSPLHF. The CDR3 DNA reads as TGTGCCAGCAGCCCCTACCCAGGGGGGAATTCACCCCTCCACTTT.

The chain employs TRBV7-2 and TRBJ2-1, with D perhaps matching TRBD1 or TRBD2 (6 bases each). V was cut by 1 base and J by 8 bases, with 24 bases left in between. The CDR3 has 18 amino acids. Germline V gives CDR1 SGHTA, CDR2 FQGNSA. CDR3 protein: CASSLGIAYTMGGYEQFF. The DNA of the CDR3 is TGTGCCAGCAGCTTAGGGATAGCGTACACGATGGGGGGCTATGAGCAGTTCTTC.

This chain links TRBV12-3 or TRBV12-4 with TRBJ2-3; 7 bases map to TRBD2. The CDR3 is 18 amino acids. V was clipped by 1 base and J by 4 bases; unmatched bases: 14. The CDR3 is CASSLGLAGGASADTQYF. In DNA, the CDR3 is TGTGCCAGCAGTTTAGGCTTAGCGGGCGGAGCTAGCGCAGATACGCAGTATTTT.

This clonotype has more than one count but fewer than ten. The chain combines TRBV28 with TRBJ2-7; D gene ambiguous. This CDR3 comprises 11 residues. V was clipped by 7 bases and J by 2 bases, with 6 bases between them. Germline V lookup: CDR1 MDHEN, CDR2 SYDVKM. The CDR3 nucleotides read TGTGCCAGCATTAGAGCCTACGAGCAGTACTTC. It yields the protein CASIRAYEQYF. The full variable domain, completed using reference TRBV28 and TRBJ2-7, is DVKVTQSSRYLVKRTGEKVFLECVQDMDHENMFWYRQDPGLGLRLIYFSYDVKMKEKGDIPEGYSVSREKKERFSLILESASTNQTSMYLCASIRAYEQYFGPGTRLTVT.